The subject of this entry is one T cell receptor (beta chain). Its antigen is currently unknown. An end of the junction differs from the germline gene, which may be a read error. These data originate in a study of blood T cells in healthy people across ages. Study conclusions and caveats: In the absence of known donor CMV status, changes in expanded clonotypes were possibly confounded. Diversity of TCR beta per million T cells declined in a roughly linear way with age. Since the PBMCs were unsorted, naive and antigen-experienced cells could not be conclusively compared.

Primed by a sample-barcoded 5' primer and a J-beta primer mix, a second PCR proceeded for 7 to 11 cycles. CDR3-containing paired-end reads numbering at least 2.5 million came from each sample. TCRdb analysed the 5' RACE reads with MiXCR anew, one entry per CDR3 protein. Seen here are about 780,000 distinct CDR3 sequences, 46% observed once, and the top ten hold around a sixth. Germline assignment: CDR1 SSHAT and CDR2 FNYEAQ (reference sequence). CDR3 size: 16 residues. The TCR sequence derives from an elderly man in good health. This chain joins TRBV7-7 and TRBJ2-1; TRBD2 aligns across 12 bases. Input material: blood. CDR3 DNA sequence: TGTGCTAGCAGCTTAAGCGGACTAGCGGGGATCAATGAGCAGTTCTTC. As protein: CASSLSGLAGINEQFF.